A single sample is the source of the 5 T cell receptor beta chains below, sequenced in a study of shared clonotypes between healthy human individuals. Libraries were prepared by immunoSEQ multiplex PCR; TCRdb keeps only in-frame clonotypes and omits some of them. The sample holds 2 million to 3 million clones; under 95% are singletons and the top ten take approximately 0.37%. Sequenced sample: naive CD4+ T cells from PBMCs. Subset described: CD45RA+ positively selected. These receptor sequences come from a young man in good health. Some clones in this sample may be carry-over from other donors' samples.

This chain connects TRBV4-1 to TRBJ2-7, with TRBD1 matching 7 bases. Trimming removed 0 bases from V and 2 bases from J; junction bases left unmatched: 4. Germline assignment: CDR1 MGHRA and CDR2 YSYEKL. The CDR3 extends over 15 amino acids. This CDR3 reads CASSQDQGVPYEQYF. CDR3 DNA sequence: TGCGCCAGCAGCCAAGATCAGGGGGTGCCCTACGAGCAGTACTTC.

This chain connects TRBV14 to TRBJ1-1, with 9 bases matching TRBD1. The CDR3 length is 14 residues. Germline trimming cut 6 bases from V and 5 bases from J; bases unmatched to any gene: 7. Germline CDR1 reads SGHDN; CDR2 reads FVKESK. CDR3 amino acids: CASRAQGAGTEAFF. The CDR3 coding sequence is TGTGCCAGCAGGGCACAGGGGGCAGGGACTGAAGCTTTCTTT.

The J gene is TRBJ2-7, the V gene TRBV30; 10 bases are a match to TRBD1. J lost 7 bases, V lost 5 bases, and 2 bases had no gene match. Germline CDR1 and CDR2: GTSNPN and SVGIG (reference sequence). This CDR3 has 11 residues. For the CDR3, the DNA is TGTGCCTGGGGACAGGGGGAAGAGCAGTACTTC. Encoded protein: CAWGQGEEQYF.

V usage is TRBV5-4 and J usage is TRBJ1-2; 7 nucleotides match TRBD1. CDR3 size: 15 residues. Germline V gene sequence: CDR1 SGHNT, CDR2 YYREEE (reference sequence). V dropped 5 bases and J dropped 8; count of bases not matched to a gene: 15. The DNA of the CDR3 is TGTGCCAGCAGAATTTTAACAGGGGTTGAACAGGGCTACACCTTC. This translates into CASRILTGVEQGYTF.

The V call is TRBV9, the J call TRBJ2-1; a weak D match, TRBD2 (5 bases). This CDR3 comprises 16 residues. Trimming stripped 0 bases from V and 7 bases from J, with 17 bases between. Germline V gives CDR1 SGDLS, CDR2 YYNGEE. CDR3 DNA sequence: TGTGCCAGCAGCGTAGTCGGTCGGGGATGGTCTAATGAGCAGTTCTTC. Its protein is CASSVVGRGWSNEQFF.